This TCR beta chain originates from a study of control samples from healthy donors and cancer patients (dated by TCRdb to 2018 to 2021). Remarks on this clone: It has no known antigen specificity. One base away there is no much larger clone; base qualities are not given.

The CDR1 and CDR2 encoded by the germline V gene are MNHEY and SVGAGI. The CDR3 measures 14 amino acids from cysteine to phenylalanine. Only the CDR3 DNA stays, 42 bases, in frame from base 1. V is cut by 2 bases and J by 1 base, and the space between the germline ends is 8 bases. The library was made by the immunoSEQ multiplex PCR assay. The table comes from immuneACCESS by way of TCRdb, which keeps in-frame sequences with V and J called. Part of the clones is missing from these tables; in studies checked, under half for an unresolved V gene and the rest for unknown reasons. The sample contains approximately 92,000 clones, over 90% of them found a single time. Over 1.3% of the sample lies in the top ten.

The sequence joins TRBV6-5 to TRBJ1-1; no confident D gene assignment can be made. This TCR was sampled from a woman in her 30s in good health. The sequenced material came from blood. CDR3 loop: CASSYLQRNTEAFF. The DNA is as follows: TGTGCCAGCAGTTACCTACAGCGGAACACTGAAGCTTTCTTT.